This TCR beta chain comes out of a study of shared clonotypes between healthy human individuals. As for the study in general: The study used three CD4 naive, three CD4 memory, two CD8 naive and one CD8 memory plate per donor.

Here immunoSEQ multiplex PCR was the method, and the copy in TCRdb shows in-frame clones only, minus some. The table shows more than 2 million clones, with just over 90% occurring only once. CD45RO negativity and positive selection for CCR7 defined naive CD8 cells, a population that excluded terminally differentiated effector memory CD45RA+ cells. Study conclusions and caveats: Clonotype sharing across a few donors was observed for about 5.2% of naive CD4 clonotypes.

Germline CDR1 is KGHSH and CDR2 is LQKENI. Trimming pared 2 bases from V and 7 bases from J, leaving 20 bases between. This CDR3 is built from 16 residues. This clone was counted a single time. Its antigen remains unknown. The receptor was derived from a man aged 18 to 30 in good health. Some clones in this sample may be carry-over from other donors' samples. Sequenced input: naive CD8+ T cells from PBMCs. This chain connects TRBV18 to TRBJ1-2; D is perhaps TRBD1 (5 bases). The CDR3 DNA is TGTGCCAGCTCACCAAAGGGGAACGTCGCTTCTGGTGGCTACACCTTC. Amino acids: CASSPKGNVASGGYTF.